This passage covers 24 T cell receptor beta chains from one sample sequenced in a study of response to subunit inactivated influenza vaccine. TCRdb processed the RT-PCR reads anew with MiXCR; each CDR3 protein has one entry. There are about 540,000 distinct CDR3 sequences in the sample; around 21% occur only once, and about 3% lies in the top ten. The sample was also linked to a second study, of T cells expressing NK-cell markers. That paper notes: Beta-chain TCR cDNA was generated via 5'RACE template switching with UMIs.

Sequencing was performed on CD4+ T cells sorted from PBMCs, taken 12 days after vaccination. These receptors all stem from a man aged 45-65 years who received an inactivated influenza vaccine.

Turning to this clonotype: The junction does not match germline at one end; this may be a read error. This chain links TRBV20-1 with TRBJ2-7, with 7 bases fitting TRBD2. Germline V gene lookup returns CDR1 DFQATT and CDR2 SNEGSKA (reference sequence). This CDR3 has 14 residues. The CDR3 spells CCAQREGRWSEQYF. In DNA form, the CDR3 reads TGCTGTGCCCAAAGGGAGGGGAGGTGGAGTGAGCAGTACTTC.

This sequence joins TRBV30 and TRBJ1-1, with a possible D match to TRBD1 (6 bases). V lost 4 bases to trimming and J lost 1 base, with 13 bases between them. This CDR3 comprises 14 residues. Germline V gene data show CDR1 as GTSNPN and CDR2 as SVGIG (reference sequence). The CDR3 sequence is CAWTQGTGNTEAFF. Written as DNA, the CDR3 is TGTGCCTGGACCCAGGGGACGGGGAACACTGAAGCTTTCTTT. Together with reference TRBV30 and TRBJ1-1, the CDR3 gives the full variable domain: SQTIHQWPATLVQPVGSPLSLECTVEGTSNPNLYWYRQAAGRGLQLLFYSVGIGQISSEVPQNLSASRPQDRQFILSSKKLLLSDSGFYLCAWTQGTGNTEAFFGQGTRLTVV.

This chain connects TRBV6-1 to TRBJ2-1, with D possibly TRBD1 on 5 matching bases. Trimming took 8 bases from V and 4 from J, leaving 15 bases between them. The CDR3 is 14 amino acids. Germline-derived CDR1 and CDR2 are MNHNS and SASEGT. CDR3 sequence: CASSPGLIYNEQFF. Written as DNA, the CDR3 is TGTGCCAGCTCCCCAGGGCTAATTTACAATGAGCAGTTCTTC.

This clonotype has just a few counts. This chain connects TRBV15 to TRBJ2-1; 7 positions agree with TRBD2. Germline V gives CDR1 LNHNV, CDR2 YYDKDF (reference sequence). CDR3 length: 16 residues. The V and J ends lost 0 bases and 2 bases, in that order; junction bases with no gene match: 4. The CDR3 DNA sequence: TGTGCCACCAGCAGAGATCTGGGGGGGACCTACAATGAGCAGTTCTTC. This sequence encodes CATSRDLGGTYNEQFF.

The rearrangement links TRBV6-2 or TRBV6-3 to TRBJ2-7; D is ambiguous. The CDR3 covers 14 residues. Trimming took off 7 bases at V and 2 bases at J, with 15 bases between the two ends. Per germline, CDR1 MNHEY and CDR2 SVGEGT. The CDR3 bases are TGTGCCAGCACCCTTCCGGACGGGCCCTACGAGCAGTACTTC. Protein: CASTLPDGPYEQYF.

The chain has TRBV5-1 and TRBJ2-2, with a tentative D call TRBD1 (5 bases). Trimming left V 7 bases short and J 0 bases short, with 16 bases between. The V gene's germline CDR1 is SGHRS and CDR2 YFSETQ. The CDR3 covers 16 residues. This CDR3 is CASGQGLLTNTGELFF. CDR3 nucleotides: TGCGCCAGCGGGCAGGGCCTACTTACGAACACCGGGGAGCTGTTTTTT.

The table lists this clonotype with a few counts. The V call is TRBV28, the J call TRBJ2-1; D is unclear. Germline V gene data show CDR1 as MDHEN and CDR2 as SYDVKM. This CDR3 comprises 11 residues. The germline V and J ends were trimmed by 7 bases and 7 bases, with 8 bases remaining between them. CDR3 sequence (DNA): TGTGCCAGCACTAGGATGAATGAGCAGTTCTTC. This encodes CASTRMNEQFF.

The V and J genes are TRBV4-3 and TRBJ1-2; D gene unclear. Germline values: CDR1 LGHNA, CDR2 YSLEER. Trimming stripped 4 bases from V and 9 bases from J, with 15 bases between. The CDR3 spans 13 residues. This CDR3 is CASSLPGGGSYTF. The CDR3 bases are TGCGCCAGCAGCCTCCCGGGAGGCGGGAGCTACACCTTC.

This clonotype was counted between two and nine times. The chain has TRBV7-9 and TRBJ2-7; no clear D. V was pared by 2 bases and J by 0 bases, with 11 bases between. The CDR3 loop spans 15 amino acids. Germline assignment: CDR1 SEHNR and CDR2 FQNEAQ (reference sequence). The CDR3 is CASSLNLLSSYEQYF. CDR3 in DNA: TGTGCCAGCAGCTTAAACCTCTTAAGCTCCTACGAGCAGTACTTC.

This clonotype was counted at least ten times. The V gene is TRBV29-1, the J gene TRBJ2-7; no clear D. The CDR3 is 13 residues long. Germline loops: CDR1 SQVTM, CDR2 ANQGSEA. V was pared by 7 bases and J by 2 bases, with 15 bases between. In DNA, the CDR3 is TGCAGCGCCGGGCTGTCACCCACCTACGAGCAGTACTTC. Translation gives CSAGLSPTYEQYF.

The CDR3 bases are TGTGCCAGCGCTGGGGGGTTTGAGCGCAATGAGCAGTTCTTC. Translated: CASAGGFERNEQFF. The chain joins TRBV6-1 to TRBJ2-1; weak D call: TRBD2 (6 bases). CDR3 length: 14 residues. V lost 8 bases and J 6 bases, leaving 17 bases between the germline ends. CDR1 MNHNS and CDR2 SASEGT come from the germline V gene.

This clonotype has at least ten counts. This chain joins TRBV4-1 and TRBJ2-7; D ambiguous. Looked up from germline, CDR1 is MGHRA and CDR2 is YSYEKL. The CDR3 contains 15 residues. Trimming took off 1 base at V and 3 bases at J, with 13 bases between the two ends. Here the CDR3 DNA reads TGCGCCAGCAGCCAAGTCCCTTCTGGAAGCTACGAGCAGTACTTC. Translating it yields CASSQVPSGSYEQYF.

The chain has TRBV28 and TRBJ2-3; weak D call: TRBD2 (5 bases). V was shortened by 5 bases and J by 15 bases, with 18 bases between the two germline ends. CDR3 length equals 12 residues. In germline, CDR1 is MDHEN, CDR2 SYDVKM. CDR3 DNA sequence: TGTGCCAGCAGTCAAGCCAGGACTCCCCAATATTTT. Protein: CASSQARTPQYF. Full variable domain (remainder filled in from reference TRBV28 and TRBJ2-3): DVKVTQSSRYLVKRTGEKVFLECVQDMDHENMFWYRQDPGLGLRLIYFSYDVKMKEKGDIPEGYSVSREKKERFSLILESASTNQTSMYLCASSQARTPQYFGPGTRLTVL.

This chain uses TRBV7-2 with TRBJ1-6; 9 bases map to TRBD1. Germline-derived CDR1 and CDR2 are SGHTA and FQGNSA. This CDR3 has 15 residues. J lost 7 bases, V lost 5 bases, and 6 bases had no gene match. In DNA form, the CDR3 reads TGTGCCAGCAGCCTCTACAGGGGGCAGAATTCACCCCTCCACTTT. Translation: CASSLYRGQNSPLHF. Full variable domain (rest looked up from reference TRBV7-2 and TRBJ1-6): GAGVSQSPSNKVTEKGKDVELRCDPISGHTALYWYRQSLGQGLEFLIYFQGNSAPDKSGLPSDRFSAERTGGSVSTLTIQRTQQEDSAVYLCASSLYRGQNSPLHFGNGTRLTVT.

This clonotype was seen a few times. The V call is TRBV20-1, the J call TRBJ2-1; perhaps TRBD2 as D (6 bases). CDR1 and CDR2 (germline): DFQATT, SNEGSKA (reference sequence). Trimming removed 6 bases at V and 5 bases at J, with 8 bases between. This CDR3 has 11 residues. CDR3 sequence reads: CSAEGDNEQFF. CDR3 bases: TGCAGTGCGGAGGGAGACAATGAGCAGTTCTTC.

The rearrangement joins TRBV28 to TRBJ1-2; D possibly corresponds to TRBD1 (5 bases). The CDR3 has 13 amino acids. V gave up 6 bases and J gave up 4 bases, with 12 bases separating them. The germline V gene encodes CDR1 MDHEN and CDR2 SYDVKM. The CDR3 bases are TGTGCCAGCAGACCGGGACCGATCTATGGCTACACCTTC. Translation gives CASRPGPIYGYTF.

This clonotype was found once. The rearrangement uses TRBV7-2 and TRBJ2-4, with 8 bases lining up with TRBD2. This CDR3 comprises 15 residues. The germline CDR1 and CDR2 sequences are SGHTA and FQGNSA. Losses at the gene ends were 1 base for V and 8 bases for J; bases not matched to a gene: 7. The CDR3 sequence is CASSLERTSIYIQYF. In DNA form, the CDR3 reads TGTGCCAGCAGCTTAGAAAGGACTAGCATATACATTCAGTACTTC.

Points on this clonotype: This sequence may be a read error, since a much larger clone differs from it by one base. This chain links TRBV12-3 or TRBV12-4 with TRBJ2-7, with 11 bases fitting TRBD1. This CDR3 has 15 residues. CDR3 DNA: TGTGCCAGCAGTTCCAGGACAGGGGGCTCCCACGAGCTGTACTTC. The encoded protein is CASSSRTGGSHELYF.

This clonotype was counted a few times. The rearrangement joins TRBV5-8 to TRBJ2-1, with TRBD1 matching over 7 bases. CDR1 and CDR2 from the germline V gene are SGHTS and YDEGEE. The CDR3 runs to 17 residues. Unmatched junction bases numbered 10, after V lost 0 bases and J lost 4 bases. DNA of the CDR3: TGTGCCAGCAGCTTGGCCTTTTTAGGGGGCACATACAATGAGCAGTTCTTC. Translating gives CASSLAFLGGTYNEQFF.

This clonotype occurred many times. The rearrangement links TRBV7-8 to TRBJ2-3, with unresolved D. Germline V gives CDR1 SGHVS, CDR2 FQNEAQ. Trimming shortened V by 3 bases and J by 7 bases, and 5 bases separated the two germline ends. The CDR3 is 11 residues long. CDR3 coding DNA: TGTGCCAGCAGCTTTGGAAATACGCAGTATTTT. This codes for CASSFGNTQYF.

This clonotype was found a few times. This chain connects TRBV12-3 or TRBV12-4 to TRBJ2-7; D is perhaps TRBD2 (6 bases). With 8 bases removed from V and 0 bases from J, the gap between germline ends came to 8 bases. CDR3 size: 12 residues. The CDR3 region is CASGTDSYEQYF. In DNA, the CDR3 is TGTGCCAGCGGGACTGACTCCTACGAGCAGTACTTC.

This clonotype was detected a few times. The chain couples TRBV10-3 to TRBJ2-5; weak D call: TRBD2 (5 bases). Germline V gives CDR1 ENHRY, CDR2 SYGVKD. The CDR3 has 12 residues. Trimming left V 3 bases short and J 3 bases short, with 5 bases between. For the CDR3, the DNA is TGTGCCATCAGTGACGGGAAAGAGACCCAGTACTTC. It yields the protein CAISDGKETQYF.

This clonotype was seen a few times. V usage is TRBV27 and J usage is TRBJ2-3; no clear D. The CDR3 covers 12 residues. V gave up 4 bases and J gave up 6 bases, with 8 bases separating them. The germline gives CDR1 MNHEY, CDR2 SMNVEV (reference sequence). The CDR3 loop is CASSSLGDTQYF. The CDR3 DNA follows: TGTGCCAGCAGTTCGCTAGGGGATACGCAGTATTTT.

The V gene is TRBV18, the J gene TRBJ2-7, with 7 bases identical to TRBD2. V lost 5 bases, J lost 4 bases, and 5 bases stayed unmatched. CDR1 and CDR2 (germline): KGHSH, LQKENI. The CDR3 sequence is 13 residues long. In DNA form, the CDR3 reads TGTGCCAGCTCAACCCTAGCGGAGTACGAGCAGTACTTC. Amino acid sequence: CASSTLAEYEQYF.